This T cell receptor (beta chain) was identified in a study of response to subunit inactivated influenza vaccine (dated 2018 in TCRdb). In terms of the full investigation: To follow how T cells responded to a trivalent subunit inactivated influenza vaccine, the researchers relied on deep quantitative profiling of the T cell receptor repertoire. Overall study results and their limits: The authors suggested that each seasonal influenza vaccination may recruit only a limited number of new T cells.

The library came from RT-PCR. Sequencing was carried out with an Illumina HiSeq 2500. TCRdb reanalyzed the raw reads on its own, using fastp at Q25 for trimming and MiXCR for clone calling, and kept in-frame beta chains. Rows with one shared CDR3 protein collapse into an entry with the most common genes and DNA. This sample comprises a few hundred thousand distinct CDR3 sequences, roughly 15% of them detected only once. Over 8.5% of the sample goes to the ten largest clones. A single count supports this clonotype. Its antigen remains unidentified. No much larger clone is present one base from it, and per-base qualities are unavailable. A lone read gives weak evidence. This receptor was obtained from a man in his fifties who received an inactivated influenza vaccine. Donor details come from another sample of the same person, matched by shared clones. Material: PBMCs from blood, obtained approximately 13 days after vaccination.

The CDR3 amino acid sequence is: CASSYPGPYNEQFF. The nucleotide sequence is TGTGCCAGCAGTTACCCAGGGCCTTACAATGAGCAGTTCTTC. The chain uses TRBV6-2 or TRBV6-3 and TRBJ2-1; the D gene is perhaps TRBD1, on 5 matching bases. The CDR3, from cysteine to phenylalanine, totals 14 residues. Only the CDR3 DNA stays, 42 bases, in frame from base 1. Per the germline V gene, MNHEY is the CDR1 and SVGEGT is the CDR2. V is reduced by 2 bases and J by 4 bases, leaving a spacing of 9 bases between them.